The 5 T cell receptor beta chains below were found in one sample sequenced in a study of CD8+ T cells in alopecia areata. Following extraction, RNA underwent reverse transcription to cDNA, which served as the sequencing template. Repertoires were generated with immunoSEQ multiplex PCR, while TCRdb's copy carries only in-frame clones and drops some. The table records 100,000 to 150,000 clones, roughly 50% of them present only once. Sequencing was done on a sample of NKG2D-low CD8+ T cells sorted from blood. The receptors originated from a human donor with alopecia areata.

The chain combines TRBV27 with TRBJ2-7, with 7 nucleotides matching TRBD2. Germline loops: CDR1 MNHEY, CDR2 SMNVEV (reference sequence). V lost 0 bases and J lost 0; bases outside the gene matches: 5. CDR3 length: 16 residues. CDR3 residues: CASSLSPGLISYEQYF. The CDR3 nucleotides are TGTGCCAGCAGTTTATCACCGGGACTAATCTCCTACGAGCAGTACTTC.

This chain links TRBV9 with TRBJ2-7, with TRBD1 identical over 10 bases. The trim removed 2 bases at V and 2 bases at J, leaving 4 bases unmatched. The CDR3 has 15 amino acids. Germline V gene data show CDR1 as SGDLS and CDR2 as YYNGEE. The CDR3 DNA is TGTGCCAGCAGCGTTACGGGACAGGGGACCTACGAGCAGTACTTC. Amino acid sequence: CASSVTGQGTYEQYF.

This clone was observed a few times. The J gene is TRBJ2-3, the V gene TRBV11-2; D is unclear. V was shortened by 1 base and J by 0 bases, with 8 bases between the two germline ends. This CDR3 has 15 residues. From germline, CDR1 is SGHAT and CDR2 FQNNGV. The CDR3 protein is CASSLGVASTDTQYF. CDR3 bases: TGTGCCAGCAGCTTAGGAGTGGCTAGCACAGATACGCAGTATTTT. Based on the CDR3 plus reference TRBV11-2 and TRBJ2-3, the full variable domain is EAGVAQSPRYKIIEKRQSVAFWCNPISGHATLYWYQQILGQGPKLLIQFQNNGVVDDSQLPKDRFSAERLKGVDSTLKIQPAKLEDSAVYLCASSLGVASTDTQYFGPGTRLTVL.

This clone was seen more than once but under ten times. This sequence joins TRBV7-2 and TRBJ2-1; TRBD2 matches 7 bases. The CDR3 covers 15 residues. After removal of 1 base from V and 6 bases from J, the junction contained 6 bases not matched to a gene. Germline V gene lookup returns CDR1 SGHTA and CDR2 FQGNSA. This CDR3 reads CASSLVGGSRNEQFF. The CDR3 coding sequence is TGTGCCAGCAGCTTAGTAGGCGGGAGTCGCAATGAGCAGTTCTTC. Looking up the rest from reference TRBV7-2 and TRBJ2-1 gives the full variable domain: GAGVSQSPSNKVTEKGKDVELRCDPISGHTALYWYRQSLGQGLEFLIYFQGNSAPDKSGLPSDRFSAERTGGSVSTLTIQRTQQEDSAVYLCASSLVGGSRNEQFFGPGTRLTVL.

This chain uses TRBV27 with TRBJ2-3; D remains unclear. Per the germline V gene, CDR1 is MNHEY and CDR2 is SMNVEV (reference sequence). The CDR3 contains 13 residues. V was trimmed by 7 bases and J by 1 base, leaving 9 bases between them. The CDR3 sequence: CASMVAGTDTQYF. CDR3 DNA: TGTGCCAGCATGGTGGCGGGCACAGATACGCAGTATTTT.